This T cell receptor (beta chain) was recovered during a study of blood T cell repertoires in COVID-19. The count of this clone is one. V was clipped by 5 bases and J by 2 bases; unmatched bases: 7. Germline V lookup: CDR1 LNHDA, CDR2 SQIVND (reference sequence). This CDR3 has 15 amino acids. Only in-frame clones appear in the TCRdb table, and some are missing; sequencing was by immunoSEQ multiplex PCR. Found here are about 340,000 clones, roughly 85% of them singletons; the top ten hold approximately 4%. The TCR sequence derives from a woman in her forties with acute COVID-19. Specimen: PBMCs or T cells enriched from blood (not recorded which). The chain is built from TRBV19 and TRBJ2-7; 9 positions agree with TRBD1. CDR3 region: CASSYPGQGTYEQYF. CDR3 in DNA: TGTGCCAGTAGTTACCCGGGACAGGGAACCTACGAGCAGTACTTC.